This is a list of T cell receptor beta chains from one sample in a study of T cells after yellow fever vaccination. TCRdb re-called the 5' RACE reads through MiXCR, storing one row per CDR3 protein. Here the sample spans some 320,000 distinct CDR3 sequences, more than 8.5% being singletons. The sequencing here drew on PBMCs, taken on the day of the first yellow fever vaccination. These receptors were collected from a man aged 18 to 30 who received the YFV17D yellow fever vaccine. CDR3s include the opening cysteine and the closing phenylalanine or tryptophan.

v_call,j_call,cdr3_aa
TRBV9,TRBJ1-4,CASSAAGANGKLFF
TRBV20-1,TRBJ2-6,CSARGEGANVLTF
TRBV20-1,TRBJ2-4,CSASIQRNKNIQYF
TRBV18,TRBJ1-2,CASSHGTGIHSSYGYTF
TRBV27,TRBJ2-7,CASRSTLRGDEQYF
TRBV7-2,TRBJ1-2,CASSFQYGYTF
TRBV5-1,TRBJ2-5,CASSLAVASGQETQYF
TRBV6-5,TRBJ2-5,CASSYSLGQGLGETQYF
TRBV24-1,TRBJ2-3,CATSGRTGIGARTDTQYF
TRBV28,TRBJ1-6,CATLPGQSNSPLHF
TRBV15,TRBJ1-6,CATSSGGPNSPLHF
TRBV7-2,TRBJ1-5,CASSALWGNQPQHF
TRBV5-1,TRBJ1-2,CASSRDRGQNYGYTF
TRBV20-1,TRBJ1-5,CSAGPLWDNQPQHF
TRBV12-3/TRBV12-4,TRBJ2-7,CASSIWMPYEQYF
TRBV19,TRBJ1-5,CASNARAGDQPQHF
TRBV11-3,TRBJ1-6,CASSSQEQGPYYDSPLHF
TRBV10-2,TRBJ2-6,CASRGSGANVLPF
TRBV20-1,TRBJ1-4,CCARGSGRGEKLFF
TRBV30,TRBJ2-1,CAWRAAVSGPPAFF
TRBV4-3,TRBJ2-3,CASSQDSLDTQYF
TRBV7-2,TRBJ2-5,CASSVSPAQETQYF
TRBV19,TRBJ1-1,CASRVGGSGNTEAFF
TRBV7-2,TRBJ2-3,CASSLSGGPYLDTQYF
TRBV9,TRBJ1-4,CASSGQGDEKLFF
TRBV7-8,TRBJ2-1,CASSVQRVGRIEQFF
TRBV12-3/TRBV12-4,TRBJ2-2,CASSLAGGPGTGELFF
TRBV19,TRBJ2-7,CASSPHPRAAPREQYF
TRBV12-3/TRBV12-4,TRBJ2-5,CASSPGLAQETQYF